This T cell receptor (beta chain) was identified in a study of blood T cell repertoires in COVID-19. Study summary: Collection of acute and convalescent COVID-19 samples took place in the United States, Italy and Spain.

V was pared by 1 base and J by 4 bases, with 13 bases between. Germline V CDR1 and CDR2: LGHDT, YNNKEL (reference sequence). The length of the CDR3 is 15 residues. Source study methods: Quantification of nucleated cells was approximated via reference gene primer amplification. Here immunoSEQ multiplex PCR was the method, and the copy in TCRdb shows in-frame clones only, minus some. The V and J calls and clone size were taken over from that table, and D and trimming were inferred from the DNA. This sample has roughly 270,000 clones; over 75% occur once, and the top ten carry 9% to 9.5%. The sample was peripheral blood. The gene calls are TRBV3-1 (or the pseudogene TRBV3-2) and TRBJ1-2; D is undetermined. The receptor was isolated from a man aged 18-30 years with active or convalescent COVID-19. DNA of the CDR3: TGTGCCAGCAGCCAAGGGTCCGGGAGCTTCTATGGCTACACCTTC. Amino acids: CASSQGSGSFYGYTF.